Below are 21 T cell receptor beta chains sequenced from a single sample in a study of response to subunit inactivated influenza vaccine. MiXCR was run by TCRdb on the RT-PCR reads, yielding one entry per CDR3 protein. The table records a few hundred thousand distinct CDR3 sequences, 12% to 15% of them present only once. This sample comprised PBMCs from blood, obtained 11 to 12 days after vaccination. Source of these receptors: a man aged 50-60 years who received an inactivated influenza vaccine.

This clonotype was recorded at least ten times. This chain links TRBV5-1 with TRBJ2-7, with D hard to call. Trimming took 4 bases from V and 3 from J, leaving 8 bases between them. The CDR3 is made up of 12 amino acids. Per germline, CDR1 SGHRS and CDR2 YFSETQ. This CDR3 reads CASSANFYEQYF. The CDR3 bases are TGCGCCAGCAGCGCCAATTTCTACGAGCAGTACTTC.

This clonotype occurred a few times. Written as DNA, the CDR3 is TGTGCCAGCAGTTTAACTACAGGGAGACCACAAGCTTTCTTT. It encodes CASSLTTGRPQAFF. The rearrangement links TRBV6-2 or TRBV6-3 to TRBJ1-1; D is perhaps TRBD1 (6 bases). The V gene's germline CDR1 is MNHEY and CDR2 SVGEGT. V was clipped by 4 bases and J by 9 bases, with 18 bases between them. The CDR3 totals 14 residues.

The rearrangement uses TRBV5-1 and TRBJ2-2; 8 bases map to TRBD2. The junction had 6 bases not matched to a gene; V was cut back by 3 bases and J by 2 bases. The germline CDR1 and CDR2 sequences are SGHRS and YFSETQ. This CDR3 has 16 residues. This CDR3 is CASSSPGLGNTGELFF. DNA for the CDR3: TGCGCCAGCAGCTCGCCGGGACTAGGAAACACCGGGGAGCTGTTTTTT.

The chain combines TRBV7-2 with TRBJ2-3, with 10 bases lining up with TRBD2. This CDR3 contains 17 residues. After removal of 1 base from V and 4 bases from J, the junction contained 8 bases not matched to a gene. CDR1 SGHTA and CDR2 FQGNSA come from the germline V gene. The CDR3 region has the DNA TGTGCCAGCAGCTTAGGGGTTAGCGGGGGGTTTTCAGATACGCAGTATTTT. It is translated as CASSLGVSGGFSDTQYF.

The gene calls are TRBV5-1 and TRBJ1-1; 9 nucleotides match TRBD1. Germline assignment: CDR1 SGHRS and CDR2 YFSETQ. CDR3 length: 15 amino acids. With 4 bases clipped from V and 1 base from J, the junction kept 5 bases outside the gene matches. The CDR3 nucleotides are TGCGCCAGCAGCCCTCAACAGGGGGCGAACACTGAAGCTTTCTTT. This sequence encodes CASSPQQGANTEAFF. The variable domain in full, with the rest retrieved from reference TRBV5-1 and TRBJ1-1, is KAGVTQTPRYLIKTRGQQVTLSCSPISGHRSVSWYQQTPGQGLQFLFEYFSETQRNKGNFPGRFSGRQFSNSRSEMNVSTLELGDSALYLCASSPQQGANTEAFFGQGTRLTVV.

This clonotype was counted a few times. The CDR3 bases are TGTGCCAACAGCCATCTGAGCCGCTCTGGAAACACCATATATTTT. Protein: CANSHLSRSGNTIYF. V usage is TRBV6-1 and J usage is TRBJ1-3; D unclear. The germline CDR1 and CDR2 sequences are MNHNS and SASEGT. The CDR3 covers 15 residues. V was pared by 10 bases and J by 0 bases, with 16 bases between.

V gene TRBV7-9 combines with J gene TRBJ2-7; no firm D call. The CDR3 spans 12 residues. Germline V gives CDR1 SEHNR, CDR2 FQNEAQ (reference sequence). Trimming stripped 5 bases from V and 0 bases from J, with 5 bases between. The DNA for the CDR3 is TGTGCCAGCAGCCGATTCTCCTACGAGCAGTACTTC. Amino acid sequence: CASSRFSYEQYF. The full variable domain, its missing parts supplied by reference TRBV7-9 and TRBJ2-7, is DTGVSQNPRHKITKRGQNVTFRCDPISEHNRLYWYRQTLGQGPEFLTYFQNEAQLEKSRLLSDRFSAERPKGSFSTLEIQRTEQGDSAMYLCASSRFSYEQYFGPGTRLTVT.

The chain combines TRBV6-1 with TRBJ1-6, with 9 bases lining up with TRBD1. The ends lost 3 bases at V and 9 bases at J; junction bases unmatched: 6. CDR1 is MNHNS and CDR2 is SASEGT in the germline V gene. The CDR3 extends over 15 amino acids. The CDR3 loop reads CASSDQRTGASPLHF. CDR3 DNA sequence: TGTGCCAGCAGTGACCAAAGGACAGGGGCTTCACCCCTCCACTTT.

The chain combines TRBV10-3 with TRBJ1-2, with 8 bases identical to TRBD1. After removal of 2 bases from V and 3 bases from J, the junction contained 5 bases not matched to a gene. The V gene's germline CDR1 is ENHRY and CDR2 SYGVKD. This CDR3 spans 15 amino acids. The CDR3 DNA follows: TGTGCCATCAGTGAGAGGGACAGGACCGACTATGGCTACACCTTC. Translation: CAISERDRTDYGYTF.

This clonotype has just a few counts. V and J are TRBV11-2 and TRBJ2-7; 8 bases line up with TRBD2. Germline CDR1 and CDR2: SGHAT and FQNNGV. The CDR3 is made up of 15 amino acids. The V and J ends lost 5 bases and 5 bases, in that order; junction bases with no gene match: 11. DNA of the CDR3: TGTGCCAGCAGCACAATCGGGGGGGCCCCAAACGAGCAGTACTTC. It translates to CASSTIGGAPNEQYF.

The genes are TRBV5-4 and TRBJ1-3; TRBD1 aligns across 8 bases. Per the germline V gene, CDR1 is SGHNT and CDR2 is YYREEE (reference sequence). V shed 4 bases, J shed 6 bases, and the junction held 6 bases outside the gene matches. The CDR3 is 14 residues long. CDR3 amino acids: CASSQDRELNTIYF. DNA for the CDR3: TGTGCCAGCAGCCAGGACAGGGAATTAAACACCATATATTTT.

The rearrangement uses TRBV6-6 and TRBJ2-1; D ambiguous. Germline values: CDR1 MNHNY, CDR2 SVGAGI (reference sequence). V lost 5 bases and J 7 bases, leaving 12 bases between the germline ends. This CDR3 region has 13 residues. Here the CDR3 DNA reads TGTGCCAGCAGTCCTTATCCAGGAAATGAGCAGTTCTTC. It specifies CASSPYPGNEQFF.

This clonotype showed up just a few times. The chain couples TRBV3-1 to TRBJ1-5, with no clear D. Germline V gives CDR1 LGHDT, CDR2 YNNKEL (reference sequence). There are 13 residues in the CDR3. Trimming left V 5 bases short and J 5 bases short, with 10 bases between. The CDR3 DNA follows: TGTGCCAGCAGCATTACAAGGGATCAGCCCCAGCATTTT. Protein sequence: CASSITRDQPQHF.

J is TRBJ2-7 and V is TRBV3-1; D tentatively reads TRBD1 or TRBD2 (5 bases each). V lost 3 bases and J 6 bases, leaving 15 bases between the germline ends. CDR1 and CDR2 (germline): LGHDT, YNNKEL (reference sequence). This CDR3 has 14 residues. CDR3 residues: CASSQRGPSVEQYF. The CDR3 DNA follows: TGTGCCAGCAGCCAGAGGGGCCCCTCGGTCGAGCAGTACTTC.

This clonotype was counted ten times or more. The chain links TRBV29-1 to TRBJ2-1, with TRBD2 identical over 13 bases. The CDR3 loop spans 13 amino acids. The germline CDR1 and CDR2 sequences are SQVTM and ANQGSEA. The V segment lost 8 bases and the J segment 6 bases; nucleotides outside the gene matches: 4. CDR3 bases: TGCAGCTACGGACTAGCGGGAGTCAATGAGCAGTTCTTC. Amino acids: CSYGLAGVNEQFF.

The chain employs TRBV5-1 and TRBJ2-5; 10 positions match TRBD1. The CDR3 spans 15 residues. The V segment lost 7 bases and the J segment 2 bases; nucleotides outside the gene matches: 8. Germline CDR1 SGHRS, CDR2 YFSETQ. The CDR3 protein is CASGTGTGDQETQYF. In nucleotides, the CDR3 is TGCGCCAGCGGAACCGGGACAGGGGATCAAGAGACCCAGTACTTC.

This clonotype was picked up a small number of times. The chain uses TRBV3-1 and TRBJ2-7; no definite D call. CDR1 LGHDT and CDR2 YNNKEL come from the germline V gene (reference sequence). The CDR3 contains 16 residues. Trimming left V 4 bases short and J 0 bases short, with 16 bases between. CDR3 in amino acids: CASSPQRPGGSYEQYF. The CDR3 nucleotides are TGTGCCAGCAGCCCACAACGTCCAGGTGGCTCCTACGAGCAGTACTTC.

This clonotype showed up just a few times. This sequence joins TRBV20-1 and TRBJ2-1; 7 positions agree with TRBD2. The J segment lost 2 bases and the V segment lost 0 bases, leaving 4 bases of the junction unmatched. This CDR3 has 15 residues. Germline lookup yields CDR1 DFQATT and CDR2 SNEGSKA (reference sequence). Here the CDR3 reads CSAREPGRTYNEQFF. CDR3 sequence (DNA): TGCAGTGCTAGAGAACCCGGGAGGACCTACAATGAGCAGTTCTTC.

In this sample, this clonotype turned up many times. The chain employs TRBV20-1 and TRBJ1-1; D gene ambiguous. The germline V gene encodes CDR1 DFQATT and CDR2 SNEGSKA (reference sequence). V lost 0 bases to trimming and J lost 4 bases, with 6 bases between them. CDR3 length: 12 residues. This CDR3 reads CSAREGSTEAFF. CDR3 sequence (DNA): TGCAGTGCTAGAGAGGGAAGCACTGAAGCTTTCTTT.

This chain connects TRBV7-3 to TRBJ2-1; 12 bases are shared with TRBD1. The V gene's germline CDR1 is SGHTA and CDR2 FQGTGA. The ends lost 1 base at V and 7 bases at J; junction bases unmatched: 5. CDR3 length: 16 residues. The CDR3 DNA reads as TGTGCCAGCAGCTTAAGTCGGGACAGGGGGCTTAATGAGCAGTTCTTC. The encoded protein is CASSLSRDRGLNEQFF. Full variable domain (outside the CDR3, taken from reference TRBV7-3 and TRBJ2-1): GAGVSQTPSNKVTEKGKYVELRCDPISGHTALYWYRQSLGQGPEFLIYFQGTGAADDSGLPNDRFFAVRPEGSVSTLKIQRTERGDSAVYLCASSLSRDRGLNEQFFGPGTRLTVL.

This clonotype was seen a few times. The V call is TRBV20-1, the J call TRBJ2-1; the match to TRBD2 covers 13 bases. The CDR3 consists of 15 residues. CDR1 is DFQATT and CDR2 is SNEGSKA in the germline V gene (reference sequence). The junction had 1 base not matched to a gene; V was cut back by 1 base and J by 4 bases. CDR3 bases: TGCAGTGCTAGAGGACTAGCGGGGGGATACAATGAGCAGTTCTTC. It yields the protein CSARGLAGGYNEQFF.